This T cell receptor beta chain stems from a study of control samples from healthy donors and cancer patients. Generated by immunoSEQ multiplex PCR, the TCRdb table keeps only in-frame clones and is missing some. The data show some 70,000 clones, 65% to 85% seen once. This clone appeared once. Germline CDR1 reads MGHDK; CDR2 reads SYGVNS. V lost 4 bases, J lost 3 bases, and 10 bases lay in between. The CDR3 has 14 amino acids. Sequencing used blood. This receptor was taken from a man aged 55 to 70 in good health. This chain connects TRBV25-1 to TRBJ1-5; a possible D gene is TRBD1 (5 bases). The CDR3 loop reads CASSGLDINQPQHF. CDR3 sequence (DNA): TGTGCCAGCAGTGGACTGGACATCAATCAGCCCCAGCATTTT.